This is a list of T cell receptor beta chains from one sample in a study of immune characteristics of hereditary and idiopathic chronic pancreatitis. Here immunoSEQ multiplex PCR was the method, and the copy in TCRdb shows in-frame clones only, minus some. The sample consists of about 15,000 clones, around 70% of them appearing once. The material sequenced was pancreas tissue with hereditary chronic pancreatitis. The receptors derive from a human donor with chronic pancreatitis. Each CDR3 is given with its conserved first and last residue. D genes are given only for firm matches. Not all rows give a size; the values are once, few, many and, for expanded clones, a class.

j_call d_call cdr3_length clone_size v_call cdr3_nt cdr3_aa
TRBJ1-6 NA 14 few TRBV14 TGTGCCAGCAGTCGACAGTCCTATAATTCACCCCTCCACTTT CASSRQSYNSPLHF
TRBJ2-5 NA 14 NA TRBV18 TGTGCCAGCTCCCAAACCACAGGGTTAGAGACCCAGTACTTC CASSQTTGLETQYF
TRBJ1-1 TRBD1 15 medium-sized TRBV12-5 TGTGCTAGACGCCGGGACAGGGGGACGAACACTGAAGCTTTCTTT CARRRDRGTNTEAFF
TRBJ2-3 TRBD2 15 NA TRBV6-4 TGTGCCAGCAGTGAATCAGCGGGAGACACAGATACGCAGTATTTT CASSESAGDTDTQYF
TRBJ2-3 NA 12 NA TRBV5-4 TGTGCCAGCAGCCTTAGCACAGATACGCAGTATTTT CASSLSTDTQYF
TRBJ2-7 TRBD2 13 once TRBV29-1 TGCAGCGTGGTACTAGCGGGAGAATACGAGCAGTACTTC CSVVLAGEYEQYF
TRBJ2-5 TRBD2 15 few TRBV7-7 TGTGCTAGCAGCCACCCAGCGGGGAGCCAAGAGACCCAGTACTTC CASSHPAGSQETQYF
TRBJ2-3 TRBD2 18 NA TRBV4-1 TGCGCCAGCAGCCAAGAAATGGCAGCGGGGGCTCGCACAGATACGCAGTATTTT CASSQEMAAGARTDTQYF
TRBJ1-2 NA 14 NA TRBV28 TGTGCCAGCAGTTATAACGAGGGGTCGAAGGGCTACACCTTC CASSYNEGSKGYTF
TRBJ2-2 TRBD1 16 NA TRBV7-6 TGTGCCAGCAGACTAGGCGGGACAGGGGAAACCGGGGAGCTGTTTTTT CASRLGGTGETGELFF
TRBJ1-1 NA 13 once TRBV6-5 TGTGCCAGCAGCCCCGACGGGAACACTGAAGCTTTCTTT CASSPDGNTEAFF
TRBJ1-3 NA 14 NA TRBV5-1 TGCGCCAGCAGCTTTGGGGAAACTGGAAACACCATATATTTT CASSFGETGNTIYF
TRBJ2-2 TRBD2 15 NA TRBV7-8 TGTGCCAGCAGCTTAGAGCAGCGGGGGACCGGGGAGCTGTTTTTT CASSLEQRGTGELFF
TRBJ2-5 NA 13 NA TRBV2 TGTGCCAGCAGACAGGGTGTAGGAGAGACCCAGTACTTC CASRQGVGETQYF
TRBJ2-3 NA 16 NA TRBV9 TGTGCCAGCAGCCCCCGGGGGAAGGAACGCACAGATACGCAGTATTTT CASSPRGKERTDTQYF
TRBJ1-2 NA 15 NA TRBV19 TGTGCCAGTAGTACGGACGCGGGGCTATCCTATGGCTACACCTTC CASSTDAGLSYGYTF
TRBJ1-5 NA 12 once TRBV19 TGTGCCAGTAGGGCCACCTATCAGCCCCAGCATTTT CASRATYQPQHF
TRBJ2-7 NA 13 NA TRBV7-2 TGTGCCACCGGAAGCGGACGTCTTTACGAGCAGTACTTC CATGSGRLYEQYF
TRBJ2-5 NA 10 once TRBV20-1 TGCAGTGTTCTCAAAGAGACCCAGTACTTC CSVLKETQYF
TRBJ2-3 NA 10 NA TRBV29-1 TGCAGCGTTGAAGGTTTGAGACAGTATTTT CSVEGLRQYF
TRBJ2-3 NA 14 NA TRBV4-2 TGTGCCAGCAGCCGGGCCGGAGCCACAGATACGCAGTATTTT CASSRAGATDTQYF
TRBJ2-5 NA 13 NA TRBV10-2 TGCGCCAGCACGGTTCGGGGCAAAGAGACCCAGTACTTC CASTVRGKETQYF
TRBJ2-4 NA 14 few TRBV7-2 TGTGCCAGCAGCTCGTGGTCGATGGATAACATTCAGTACTTC CASSSWSMDNIQYF
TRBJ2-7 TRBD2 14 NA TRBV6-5 TGTGCCACCTCTAGCGGGAGGGTGGCCTACGAGCAGTACTTC CATSSGRVAYEQYF
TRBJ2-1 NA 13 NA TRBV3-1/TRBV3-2 TGTGCCAGCAGCCAAGAGGGCAAACGATCGCAGTTCTTC CASSQEGKRSQFF
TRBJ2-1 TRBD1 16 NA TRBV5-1 TGCGCCAGCACCAAACAGGGGCAGGGTCTCGCAAATGAGCAGTTCTTC CASTKQGQGLANEQFF
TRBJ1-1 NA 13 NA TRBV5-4 TGTGCCAGCAGCTTGGCCCCGAATACTGAAGCTTTCTTT CASSLAPNTEAFF
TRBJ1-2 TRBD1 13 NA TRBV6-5 TGTGCCAGCAGCCAGGGACAGGTCCATGGCTACACCTTC CASSQGQVHGYTF
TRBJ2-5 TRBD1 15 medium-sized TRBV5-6 TGTGCCAGCAGCTTTGATCTGGACAGGAAAGAGACCCAGTACTTC CASSFDLDRKETQYF
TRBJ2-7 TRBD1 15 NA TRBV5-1 TGCGCCAGCAGCTTGGGACCCACAGGGGGTGGCGAGCAGTACTTC CASSLGPTGGGEQYF
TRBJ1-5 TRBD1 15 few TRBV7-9 TGTGCCAGCAGCTTAGGGGGACAGACCAATCAGCCCCAGCATTTT CASSLGGQTNQPQHF
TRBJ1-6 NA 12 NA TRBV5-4 TGTGCCAGCAGCTCAGATGGTTCACCCCTCCACTTT CASSSDGSPLHF
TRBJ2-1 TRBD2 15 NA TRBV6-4 TGTGCCAGCAGTCCCACTAGCGGTAAGGGGAATGAGCAGTTCTTC CASSPTSGKGNEQFF
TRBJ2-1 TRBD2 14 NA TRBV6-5 TGTGCCAGCAGCCTCGGGACTAGCGGGAGGGAGCAGTTCTTC CASSLGTSGREQFF
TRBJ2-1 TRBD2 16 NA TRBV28 TGTGCCAGCAGTCCTAATCTCGGGACTAGGGGCAATGAGCAGTTCTTC CASSPNLGTRGNEQFF
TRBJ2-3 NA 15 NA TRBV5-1 TGCGCCAGCAGCTTATCAGGGGTCGGGACAGATACGCAGTATTTT CASSLSGVGTDTQYF
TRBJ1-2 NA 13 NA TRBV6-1 TGTGCCAGCAGTGAATTGCTTAACTATGGCTACACCTTC CASSELLNYGYTF
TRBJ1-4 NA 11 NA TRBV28 TGTGCCAGCAGTTTAACCCGACGGCTGTTTTTT CASSLTRRLFF
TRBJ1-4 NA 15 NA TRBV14 TGTGCCAGCAGCCAAGTTCGAGACAGTGGGGAAAAACTGTTTTTT CASSQVRDSGEKLFF
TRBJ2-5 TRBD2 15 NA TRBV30 TGTGCCTGGAGAAGGCTAGCGGGTTCACGGGAGACCCAGTACTTC CAWRRLAGSRETQYF
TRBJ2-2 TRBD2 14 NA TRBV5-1 TGCGCCAGCGGTCGGGAGGGAAACACCGGGGAGCTGTTTTTT CASGREGNTGELFF
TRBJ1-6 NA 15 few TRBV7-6 TGTGCCAGCAGTAAGGCGAGCTCCTATAATTCACCCCTCCACTTT CASSKASSYNSPLHF
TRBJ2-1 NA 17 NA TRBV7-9 TGTGCCAGCAGCCCACGCCAGATCGGGGCCAGAGCGTACGAGCAGTTCTTC CASSPRQIGARAYEQFF
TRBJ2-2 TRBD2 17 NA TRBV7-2 TGTGCCAGCAGCGGGCCGGGACTAGCGGGAGGGGCCGGGGAGCTGTTTTTT CASSGPGLAGGAGELFF
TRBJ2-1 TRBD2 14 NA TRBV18 TGTGCCAGCTCAGAGCTAGCGGTTTACAATGAGCAGTTCTTC CASSELAVYNEQFF
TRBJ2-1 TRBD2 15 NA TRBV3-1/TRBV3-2 TGTGCCAGCAGCCAAGAGAAAAGCGGGAGAGGGGAGCAGTTCTTC CASSQEKSGRGEQFF
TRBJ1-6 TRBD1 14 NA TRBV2 TGTGCCAGCCGCAGGGGGTGGGAGAATTCACCCCTCCACTTT CASRRGWENSPLHF
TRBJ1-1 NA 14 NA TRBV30 TGTGCCTCTAACCCGGGACTCAGGAACACTGAAGCTTTCTTT CASNPGLRNTEAFF
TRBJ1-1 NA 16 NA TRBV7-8 TGTGCCAGCAGCTTAAATACGGCGGTCGTGGGCACTGAAGCTTTCTTT CASSLNTAVVGTEAFF
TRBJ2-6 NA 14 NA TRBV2 TGTGCCAGCAGTCGCAGCTCTGGGGCCAACGTCCTGACTTTC CASSRSSGANVLTF
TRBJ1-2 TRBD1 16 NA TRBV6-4 TGTGCCAGCAGTTTAACTCTGACAGGGGGCTACTCTGGCTACACCTTC CASSLTLTGGYSGYTF
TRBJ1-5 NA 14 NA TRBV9 TGTGCCAGCAGCGTGGGGTCCTTGGCTCAGCCCCAGCATTTT CASSVGSLAQPQHF
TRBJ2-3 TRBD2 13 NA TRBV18 TGTGCCAGCACCGGGGGGTCCACAGATACGCAGTATTTT CASTGGSTDTQYF